This T cell receptor beta chain derives from a study of OX40 agonist ivuxolimab in advanced cancers. CDR3 size: 14 residues. V shed 1 base and J shed 4 bases, with 10 bases lying between them. Germline loops: CDR1 SGHVT, CDR2 SQSDAQ. TCRdb keeps only in-frame clones here, not all; method: immunoSEQ multiplex PCR. The table lists some 80,000 clones, roughly 88% of them singletons. This clonotype was sampled from an adult with an advanced solid tumor such as melanoma, head and neck, liver or kidney cancer. This sample comprised CD4+ or CD8+ T cells sorted from blood, obtained in a trial of the OX40 agonist ivuxolimab. This chain joins TRBV7-4 and TRBJ1-2; D gene ambiguous. The CDR3 loop is CASSLDGQGYGYTF. DNA of the CDR3: TGTGCCAGCAGCTTAGATGGGCAAGGCTATGGCTACACCTTC.